The subject of this entry is one T cell receptor (beta chain). The antigen is undetermined. The germline V gene encodes CDR1 SEHNR and CDR2 FQNEAQ (reference sequence). The germline V and J ends were trimmed by 4 bases and 1 base, with 10 bases remaining between them. The CDR3 has 14 residues. The data derive from a study of CD8+ T cells in alopecia areata. Overall study results and limits: Tofacitinib yielded significantly lower scalp clonality and fewer expanded CD8+ clones among the top 100.

cDNA reverse transcribed from extracted RNA served as the sequencing template. Sequencing used immunoSEQ multiplex PCR; TCRdb keeps in-frame clones, though not all of them. The data contain about 120,000 clones, about 50% of them seen just once; the ten biggest clones take up roughly 0.5%. The treatment here: oral pan-JAK inhibitor, 5-10 mg twice daily. The specimen comprised CD4+ T cells sorted from blood, sampled at week 4, from a patient treated with tofacitinib. The receptor was isolated from a human donor with alopecia areata. This chain uses TRBV7-9 with TRBJ1-1, with D perhaps matching TRBD1 (5 bases). CDR3 DNA sequence: TGTGCCAGCAGCTCGGGACTTCAGAACACTGAAGCTTTCTTT. It is translated as CASSSGLQNTEAFF.